Shown below are 10 T cell receptor beta chains from a single sample sequenced in a study of T cells in localized non-small cell lung cancer (dated by TCRdb to between 2020 and 2021). Preparation of the library involved the immunoSEQ multiplex PCR assay. The table was pulled from immuneACCESS by TCRdb, which kept in-frame rearrangements only. Such tables lose some clones; where checked, under half of the loss comes from unresolved V genes, and the rest has no known cause. Within this sample are over a thousand clones, with roughly 40% of them counted one time only. Approximately 8.8% of the sample belongs to the ten largest clones. The source material was lung tumor tissue, sampled before any cancer treatment. These receptor sequences come from a male donor at least 60 years old with stage I squamous cell lung carcinoma.

This clone was detected once. The V gene is TRBV28, the J gene TRBJ2-7; tentative D call: TRBD1 (6 bases). CDR3 size: 13 residues. Germline CDR1 reads MDHEN; CDR2 reads SYDVKM. V lost 6 bases to trimming and J lost 9 bases, with 18 bases between them. The CDR3 sequence is CASSRDTGIGQYF. CDR3 sequence (DNA): TGTGCCAGCAGCCGGGATACAGGGATTGGGCAGTACTTC.

This clone was detected only a few times. V and J are TRBV9 and TRBJ2-7; 9 bases map to TRBD1. Germline CDR1 reads SGDLS; CDR2 reads YYNGEE. The CDR3 totals 14 residues. The V and J ends lost 5 bases and 5 bases, in that order; junction bases with no gene match: 8. CDR3 amino acids: CASSDGTGYHEQYF. As DNA, the CDR3 is TGTGCCAGCAGTGACGGGACAGGGTACCACGAGCAGTACTTC.

The rearrangement links TRBV4-1 to TRBJ1-1; 11 bases map to TRBD1. CDR1 MGHRA and CDR2 YSYEKL come from the germline V gene. With V trimmed by 4 bases and J by 6 bases, 10 bases remained unmatched. This CDR3 comprises 16 residues. The DNA of the CDR3 is TGCGCCAGCAGCCTGGACAGGGGGCGGTTATTCTCTGAAGCTTTCTTT. It specifies CASSLDRGRLFSEAFF.

This clone was picked up a small number of times. V is TRBV18 and J is TRBJ1-1; D unclear. V lost 3 bases to trimming and J lost 0 bases, with 5 bases between them. There are 13 residues in the CDR3. Germline CDR1 KGHSH, CDR2 LQKENI. CDR3 sequence reads: CASSPEMNTEAFF. CDR3 DNA: TGTGCCAGCTCACCGGAGATGAACACTGAAGCTTTCTTT.

V usage is TRBV18 and J usage is TRBJ1-5; weak D call: TRBD1 (6 bases). The CDR3 totals 17 residues. Trimming stripped 3 bases from V and 2 bases from J, with 17 bases between. CDR1 KGHSH and CDR2 LQKENI come from the germline V gene. The CDR3 DNA sequence: TGTGCCAGCTCACCCGGCACGGGGGCTTGGGGCAATCAGCCCCAGCATTTT. Translation: CASSPGTGAWGNQPQHF.

This clone was found a few times. V usage is TRBV9 and J usage is TRBJ1-2; 10 bases fit TRBD1. V trimming: 3 bases; J trimming: 5 bases; junction bases outside the gene matches: 4. The CDR3 covers 14 residues. CDR1 and CDR2 (germline): SGDLS, YYNGEE. CDR3 sequence: CASSGGQGMYGYTF. CDR3 bases: TGTGCCAGCAGCGGGGGACAGGGGATGTATGGCTACACCTTC. Based on the CDR3 plus reference TRBV9 and TRBJ1-2, the full variable domain is DSGVTQTPKHLITATGQRVTLRCSPRSGDLSVYWYQQSLDQGLQFLIQYYNGEERAKGNILERFSAQQFPDLHSELNLSSLELGDSALYFCASSGGQGMYGYTFGSGTRLTVV.

The table lists this clone with a few counts. The rearrangement joins TRBV11-3 to TRBJ2-3, with TRBD2 matching 9 bases. V lost 8 bases, J lost 4 bases, and 7 bases stayed unmatched. The V gene's germline CDR1 is SGHNT and CDR2 YENEEA. The CDR3 contains 14 residues. Here the CDR3 reads CASGGRAKADTQYF. CDR3 sequence (DNA): TGTGCCAGCGGCGGGAGGGCGAAGGCAGATACGCAGTATTTT.

This clone is labeled large. The chain recombines TRBV6-8 with TRBJ2-6; TRBD1 is a possible D gene (5 bases). Germline V CDR1 and CDR2: MNHGY, SAAAGT. This CDR3 contains 15 residues. Trimming cost V 8 bases and J 2 bases, with 13 bases left between them. The CDR3 region is CASYTAGTGANVLTF. In DNA form, the CDR3 reads TGTGCCAGCTACACAGCAGGGACTGGGGCCAACGTCCTGACTTTC.

V is TRBV12-5 and J is TRBJ2-3; 10 bases align to TRBD2. Germline loops: CDR1 LGHNT, CDR2 FRNRAP. The length of the CDR3 is 16 residues. V was pared by 1 base and J by 2 bases, with 3 bases of the junction left unmatched. The CDR3 sequence: CASGLGTSGHTDTQYF. The CDR3 bases are TGTGCTAGTGGTTTGGGGACTAGCGGACACACAGATACGCAGTATTTT.

The rearrangement links TRBV19 to TRBJ2-7; D call uncertain. The germline V gene has CDR1 LNHDA and CDR2 SQIVND (reference sequence). V was cut by 9 bases and J by 3 bases, with 15 bases left in between. This CDR3 comprises 13 residues. The CDR3 nucleotides are TGTGCCAGCAGCCTGGCAGTAGACTACGAGCAGTACTTC. Amino acids: CASSLAVDYEQYF.